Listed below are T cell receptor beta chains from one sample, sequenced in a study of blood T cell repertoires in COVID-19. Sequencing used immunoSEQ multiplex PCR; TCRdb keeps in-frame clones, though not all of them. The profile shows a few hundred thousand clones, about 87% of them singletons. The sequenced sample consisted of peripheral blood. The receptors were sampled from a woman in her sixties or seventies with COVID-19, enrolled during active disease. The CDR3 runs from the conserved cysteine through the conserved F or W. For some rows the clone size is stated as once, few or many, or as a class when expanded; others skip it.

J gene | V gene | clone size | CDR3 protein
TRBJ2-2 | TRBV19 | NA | CASSRQGAGELFF
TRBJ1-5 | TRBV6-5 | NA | CASHPVGGGQPQHF
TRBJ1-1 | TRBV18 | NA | CASSLDRQNTEAFF
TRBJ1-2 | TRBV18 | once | CASSPPTGQGTYGYTF
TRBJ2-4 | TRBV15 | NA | CATSRVLQGGNIQYF
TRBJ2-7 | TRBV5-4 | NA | CATKKYEEQYF
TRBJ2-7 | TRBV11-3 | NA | CASSLVSGGTYEQYF
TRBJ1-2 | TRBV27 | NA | CASSFSRGSGYTF
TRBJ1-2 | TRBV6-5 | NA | CAVLPGLANYGYTF
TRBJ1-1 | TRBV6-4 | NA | CASRRGGGTEAFF
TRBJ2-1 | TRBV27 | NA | CASSFRGGRYNEQFF
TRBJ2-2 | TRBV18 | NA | CASSPPATTNTGELFF
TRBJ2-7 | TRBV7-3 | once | CASSLATGTEQYF
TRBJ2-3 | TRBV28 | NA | CASSLGGGPRDTQYF
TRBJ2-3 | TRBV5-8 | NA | CASSLEGVTQYF
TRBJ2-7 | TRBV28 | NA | CASSAYRGVYEQYF
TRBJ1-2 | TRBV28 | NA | CASGTVYGYTF
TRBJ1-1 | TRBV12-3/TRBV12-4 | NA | CASSKSGSTEAFF
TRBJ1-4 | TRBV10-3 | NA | CASNGQAHEKLFF
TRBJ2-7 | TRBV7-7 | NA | CASSQGGLYEQYF
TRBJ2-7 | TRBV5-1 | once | CASSGGLSYEQYF
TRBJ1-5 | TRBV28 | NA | CASSFRDRDQTDQPQHF
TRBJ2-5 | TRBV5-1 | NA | CASSLAQLAGQETQYF
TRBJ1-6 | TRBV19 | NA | CGDSFTYNSPLHF